This TCR beta chain was sequenced during a study of control samples from healthy donors and cancer patients (dated by TCRdb to about 2020). Library construction relied on the immunoSEQ multiplex PCR assay. TCRdb took this table from immuneACCESS and kept in-frame rearrangements with V and J called. Such tables lack part of the clones; where checked against another copy, unresolved V genes explain under half of the gap, and the rest is unexplained. The sample data list fewer than 85,000 clones, and roughly 89% of these were observed just once. The ten largest make up 15% to 17% of the sample. With respect to this clone: Its antigen specificity is not known. Base qualities are missing; no much larger clone stands one base away.

The germline ends are 15 bases apart after V is trimmed by 5 bases and J by 1 base. The cysteine opens and the phenylalanine closes a CDR3 of 16 amino acids. Only the CDR3 portion is preserved as DNA: 48 bases, with reading frame beginning at the first base. The germline V gene encodes CDR1 SGHAT and CDR2 FQDESV (reference sequence). The sample comprised blood. The rearrangement combines TRBV11-1 with TRBJ2-1, with a tentative D call of TRBD1 or TRBD2, each matching 5 bases. This receptor was identified in a man aged 25-45 years in good health. The DNA is as follows: TGTGCCAGCAGCCGACTTGGGGGTGCGTCCTACAATGAGCAGTTCTTC. It translates to CASSRLGGASYNEQFF.